This entry is about one T cell receptor beta chain. Only in-frame clones appear in the TCRdb table, and some are missing; sequencing was by immunoSEQ multiplex PCR. The sample has about 250,000 clones; about 91% are singletons. In Seattle, patients joined the study during active infection and were tracked longitudinally. The data originate from a study of blood T cell repertoires in COVID-19. About the study: Some COVID-19 samples were acute and others convalescent; all came from the United States, Italy and Spain. PBMCs, B-cell-depleted T cells, or T cells were the source of the cDNA or gDNA that made up the material.

Sequenced: peripheral blood. This clonotype was sampled from a woman in her twenties or thirties with COVID-19, enrolled during active disease.

The CDR3 nucleotides are TGTGCCAGCAGTTACGCTATGGCCGGGACTAATGGCTACACCTTC. It yields the protein CASSYAMAGTNGYTF. The chain links TRBV6-6 to TRBJ1-2, with D perhaps TRBD1 (5 bases). CDR1 is MNHNY and CDR2 is SVGAGI in the germline V gene (reference sequence). The CDR3 contains 15 residues. V was clipped by 2 bases and J by 6 bases, with 16 bases between them.